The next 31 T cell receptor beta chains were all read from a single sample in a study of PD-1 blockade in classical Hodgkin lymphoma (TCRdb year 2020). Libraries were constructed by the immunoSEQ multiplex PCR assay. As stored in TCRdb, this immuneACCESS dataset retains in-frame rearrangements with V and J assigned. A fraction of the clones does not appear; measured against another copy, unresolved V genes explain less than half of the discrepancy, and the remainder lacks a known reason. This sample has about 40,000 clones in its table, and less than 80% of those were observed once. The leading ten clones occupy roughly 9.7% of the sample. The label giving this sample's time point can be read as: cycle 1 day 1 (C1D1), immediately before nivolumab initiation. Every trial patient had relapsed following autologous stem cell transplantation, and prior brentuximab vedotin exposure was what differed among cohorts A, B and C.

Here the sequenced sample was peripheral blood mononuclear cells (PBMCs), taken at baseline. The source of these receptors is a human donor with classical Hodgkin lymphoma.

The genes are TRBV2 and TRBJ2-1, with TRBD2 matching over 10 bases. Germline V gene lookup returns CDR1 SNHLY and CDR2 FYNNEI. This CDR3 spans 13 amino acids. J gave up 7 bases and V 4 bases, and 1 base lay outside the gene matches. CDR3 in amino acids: CASSGTSGNEQFF. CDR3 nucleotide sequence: TGTGCCAGCAGTGGGACTAGCGGAAATGAGCAGTTCTTC.

CDR3 nucleotide sequence: TGTGCCAGCAGTTTTCCCGACAGGCCAGGGCCCCAGCATTTT. It codes for CASSFPDRPGPQHF. The genes are TRBV28 and TRBJ1-5; D may be TRBD1 (6 bases). V dropped 3 bases and J dropped 9 bases, with 15 bases sitting between them. Germline-derived CDR1 and CDR2 are MDHEN and SYDVKM. The CDR3 extends over 14 amino acids.

CDR3 protein: CASSKAEAFF. CDR3 nucleotides: TGTGCCAGCAGTAAGGCTGAAGCTTTCTTT. The rearrangement uses TRBV6-6 and TRBJ1-1; D remains unclear. The CDR3 length is 10 residues. The ends were cut back, 5 bases at V and 6 bases at J, with 4 bases in the middle. Germline values: CDR1 MNHNY, CDR2 SVGAGI (reference sequence).

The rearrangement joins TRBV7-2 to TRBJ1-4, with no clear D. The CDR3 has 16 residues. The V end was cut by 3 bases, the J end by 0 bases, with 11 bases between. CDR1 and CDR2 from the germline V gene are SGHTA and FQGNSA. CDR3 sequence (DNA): TGTGCCAGCAGCTTCCCCCCCGGGACAACTAATGAAAAACTGTTTTTT. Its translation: CASSFPPGTTNEKLFF.

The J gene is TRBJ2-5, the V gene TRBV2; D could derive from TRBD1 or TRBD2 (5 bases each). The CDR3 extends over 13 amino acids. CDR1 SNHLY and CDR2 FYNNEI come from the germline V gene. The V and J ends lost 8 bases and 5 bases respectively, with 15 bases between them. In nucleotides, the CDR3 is TGTGCCAGCCGGCGTGGGGGTATGGAGACCCAGTACTTC. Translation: CASRRGGMETQYF.

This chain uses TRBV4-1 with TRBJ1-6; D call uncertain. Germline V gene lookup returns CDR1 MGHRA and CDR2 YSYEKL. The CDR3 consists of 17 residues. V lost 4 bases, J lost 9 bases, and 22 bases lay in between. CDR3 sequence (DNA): TGCGCCAGCAGCCCCTCCCCCCTCTCTACGGGAGGTTCACCCCTCCACTTT. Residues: CASSPSPLSTGGSPLHF.

The CDR3: CASSEFSGRNEKLFF. The CDR3 bases are TGTGCCAGCAGTGAATTTTCGGGGAGAAATGAAAAACTGTTTTTT. The chain links TRBV2 to TRBJ1-4; D not certain. The CDR3 loop spans 15 amino acids. Trimming removed 2 bases at V and 5 bases at J, with 12 bases between. The V gene's germline CDR1 is SNHLY and CDR2 FYNNEI.

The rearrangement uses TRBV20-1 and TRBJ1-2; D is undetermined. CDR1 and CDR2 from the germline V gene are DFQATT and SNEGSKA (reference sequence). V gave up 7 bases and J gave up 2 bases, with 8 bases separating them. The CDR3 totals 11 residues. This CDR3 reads CSGPANYGYTF. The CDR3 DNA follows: TGCAGTGGTCCCGCCAACTATGGCTACACCTTC.

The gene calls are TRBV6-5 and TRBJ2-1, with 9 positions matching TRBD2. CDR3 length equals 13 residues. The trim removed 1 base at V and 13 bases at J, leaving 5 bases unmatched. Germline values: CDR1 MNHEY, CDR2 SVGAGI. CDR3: CASSYFSGGPQFF. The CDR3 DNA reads TGTGCCAGCAGTTACTTTAGCGGGGGCCCCCAGTTCTTC.

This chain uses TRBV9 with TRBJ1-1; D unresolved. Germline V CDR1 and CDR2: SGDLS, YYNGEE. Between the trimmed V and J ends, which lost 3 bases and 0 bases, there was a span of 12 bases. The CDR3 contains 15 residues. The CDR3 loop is CASSANSDMNTEAFF. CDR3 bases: TGTGCCAGCAGCGCCAACAGCGACATGAACACTGAAGCTTTCTTT.

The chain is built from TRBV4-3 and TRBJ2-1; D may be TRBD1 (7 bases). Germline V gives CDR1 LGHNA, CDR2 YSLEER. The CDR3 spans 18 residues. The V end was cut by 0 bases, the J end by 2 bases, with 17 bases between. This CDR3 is CASSQDLGGQIPYNEQFF. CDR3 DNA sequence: TGCGCCAGCAGCCAAGATCTGGGGGGACAGATTCCCTACAATGAGCAGTTCTTC.

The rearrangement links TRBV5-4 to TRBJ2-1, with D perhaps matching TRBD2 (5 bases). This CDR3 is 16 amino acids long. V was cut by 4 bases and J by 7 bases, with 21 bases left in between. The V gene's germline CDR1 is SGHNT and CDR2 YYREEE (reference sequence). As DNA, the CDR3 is TGTGCCAGCAGCCGAGCCGTAGGGAAAACGGGGAATGAGCAGTTCTTC. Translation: CASSRAVGKTGNEQFF.

CDR3 nucleotides: TGTGCCAGCAGTTACTCAGGGGACAATGAGCAGTTCTTC. Residues: CASSYSGDNEQFF. The chain is built from TRBV6-5 and TRBJ2-1; the D gene is possibly TRBD1 (5 bases). V was clipped by 0 bases and J by 5 bases, with 5 bases between them. The germline gives CDR1 MNHEY, CDR2 SVGAGI. The CDR3 extends over 13 amino acids.

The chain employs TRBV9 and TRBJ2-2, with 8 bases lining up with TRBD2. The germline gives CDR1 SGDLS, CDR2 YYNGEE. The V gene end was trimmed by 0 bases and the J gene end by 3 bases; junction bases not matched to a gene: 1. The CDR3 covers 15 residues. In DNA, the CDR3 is TGTGCCAGCAGCGTAGCACTAGCGGACACCGGGGAGCTGTTTTTT. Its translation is CASSVALADTGELFF.

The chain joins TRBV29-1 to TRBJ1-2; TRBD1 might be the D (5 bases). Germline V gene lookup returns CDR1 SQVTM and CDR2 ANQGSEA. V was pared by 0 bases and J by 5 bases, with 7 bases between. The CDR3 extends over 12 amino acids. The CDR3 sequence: CSVEEPGYGYTF. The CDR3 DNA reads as TGCAGCGTTGAAGAGCCAGGGTATGGCTACACCTTC.

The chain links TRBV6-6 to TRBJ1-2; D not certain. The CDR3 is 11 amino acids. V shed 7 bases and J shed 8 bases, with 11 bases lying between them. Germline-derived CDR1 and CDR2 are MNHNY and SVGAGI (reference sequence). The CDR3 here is CASIGVWGYTF. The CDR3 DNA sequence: TGTGCCAGCATCGGGGTTTGGGGCTACACCTTC.

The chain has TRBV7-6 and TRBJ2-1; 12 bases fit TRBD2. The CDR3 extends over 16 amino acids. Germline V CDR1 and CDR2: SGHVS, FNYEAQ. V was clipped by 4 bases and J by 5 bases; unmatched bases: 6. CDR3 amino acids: CASSSRLAGENNEQFF. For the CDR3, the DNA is TGTGCCAGCAGCTCCCGACTAGCGGGAGAAAACAATGAGCAGTTCTTC. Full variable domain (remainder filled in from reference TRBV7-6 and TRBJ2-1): GAGVSQSPRYKVTKRGQDVALRCDPISGHVSLYWYRQALGQGPEFLTYFNYEAQQDKSGLPNDRFSAERPEGSISTLTIQRTEQRDSAMYRCASSSRLAGENNEQFFGPGTRLTVL.

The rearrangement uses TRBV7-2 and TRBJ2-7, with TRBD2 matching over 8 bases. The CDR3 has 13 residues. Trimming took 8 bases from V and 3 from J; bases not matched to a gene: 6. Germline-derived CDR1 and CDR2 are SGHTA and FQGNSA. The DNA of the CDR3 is TGTGCCAGCGGGACTAGACAGAACTACGAGCAGTACTTC. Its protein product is CASGTRQNYEQYF.

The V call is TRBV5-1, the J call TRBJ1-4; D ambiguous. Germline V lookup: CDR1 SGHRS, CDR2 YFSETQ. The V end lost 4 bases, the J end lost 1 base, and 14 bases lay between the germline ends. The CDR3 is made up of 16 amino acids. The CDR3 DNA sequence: TGCGCCAGCAGCGTACTGGGAGCGCAAACTAATGAAAAACTGTTTTTT. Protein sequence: CASSVLGAQTNEKLFF.

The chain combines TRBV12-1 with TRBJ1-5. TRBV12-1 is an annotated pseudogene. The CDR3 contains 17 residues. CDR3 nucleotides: TGTGCCAGCAGCTTTGAGCGAGGAGTGTATAGCAATCAGCCCCAGCATTTT. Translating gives CASSFERGVYSNQPQHF.

The CDR3 DNA is TGTGCCAGCAGCTTACAGGCGTTCTCTGGAAACACCATATATTTT. Its protein is CASSLQAFSGNTIYF. The chain uses TRBV5-8 and TRBJ1-3; D is perhaps TRBD1 (5 bases). V dropped 2 bases and J dropped 0 bases, with 9 bases sitting between them. The V gene's germline CDR1 is SGHTS and CDR2 YDEGEE. The CDR3 contains 15 residues.

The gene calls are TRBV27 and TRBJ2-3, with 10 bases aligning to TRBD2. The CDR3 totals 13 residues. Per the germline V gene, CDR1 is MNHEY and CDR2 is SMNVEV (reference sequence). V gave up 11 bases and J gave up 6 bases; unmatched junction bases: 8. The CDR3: CASQREGLDTQYF. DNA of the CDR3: TGTGCCTCCCAGCGGGAGGGCCTGGATACGCAGTATTTT.

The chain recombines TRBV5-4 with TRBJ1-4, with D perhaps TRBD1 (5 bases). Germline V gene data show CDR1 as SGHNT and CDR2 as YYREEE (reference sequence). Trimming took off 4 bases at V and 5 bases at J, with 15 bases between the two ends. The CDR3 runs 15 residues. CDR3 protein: CASSPTGRINEKLFF. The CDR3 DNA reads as TGTGCCAGCAGCCCAACGGGACGCATAAATGAAAAACTGTTTTTT.

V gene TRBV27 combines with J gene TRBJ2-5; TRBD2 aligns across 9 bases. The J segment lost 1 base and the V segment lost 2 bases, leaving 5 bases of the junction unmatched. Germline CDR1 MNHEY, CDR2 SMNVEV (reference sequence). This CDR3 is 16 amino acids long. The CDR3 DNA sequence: TGTGCCAGCAGTTTAAGACTAGCGGTAGTCCAAGAGACCCAGTACTTC. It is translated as CASSLRLAVVQETQYF.

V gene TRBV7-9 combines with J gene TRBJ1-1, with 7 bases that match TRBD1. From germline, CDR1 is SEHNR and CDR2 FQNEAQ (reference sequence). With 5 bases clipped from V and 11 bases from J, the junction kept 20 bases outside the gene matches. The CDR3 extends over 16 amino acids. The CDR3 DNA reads TGTGCCAGCAGCCTCCCGAGACAGGGAAAAGACCCAGCGGCTTTCTTT. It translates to CASSLPRQGKDPAAFF.

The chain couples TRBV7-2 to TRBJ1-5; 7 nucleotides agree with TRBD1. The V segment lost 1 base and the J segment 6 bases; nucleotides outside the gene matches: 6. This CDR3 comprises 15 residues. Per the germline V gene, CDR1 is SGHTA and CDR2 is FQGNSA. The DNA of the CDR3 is TGTGCCAGCAGCTTAGTACCAGGGGGAGGTCAGCCCCAGCATTTT. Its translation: CASSLVPGGGQPQHF.

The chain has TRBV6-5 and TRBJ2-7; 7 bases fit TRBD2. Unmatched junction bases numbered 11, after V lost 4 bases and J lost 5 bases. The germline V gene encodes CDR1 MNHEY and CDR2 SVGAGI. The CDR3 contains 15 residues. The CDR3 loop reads CASSSLGGVGNEQYF. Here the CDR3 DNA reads TGTGCCAGCAGTTCTTTGGGGGGGGTAGGCAACGAGCAGTACTTC.

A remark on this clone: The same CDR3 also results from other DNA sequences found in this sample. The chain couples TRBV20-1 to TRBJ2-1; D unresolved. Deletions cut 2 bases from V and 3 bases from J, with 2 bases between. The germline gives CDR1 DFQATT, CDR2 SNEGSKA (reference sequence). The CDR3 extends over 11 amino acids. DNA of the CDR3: TGCAGTGCTAGACGCTACAATGAGCAGTTCTTC. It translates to CSARRYNEQFF.

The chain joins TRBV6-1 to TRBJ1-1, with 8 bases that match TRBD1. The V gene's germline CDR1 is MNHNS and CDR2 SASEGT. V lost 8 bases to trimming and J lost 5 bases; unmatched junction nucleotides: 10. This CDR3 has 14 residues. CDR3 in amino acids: CASPRTGSSTEAFF. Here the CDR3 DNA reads TGTGCCAGCCCCCGGACAGGGTCGTCGACTGAAGCTTTCTTT.

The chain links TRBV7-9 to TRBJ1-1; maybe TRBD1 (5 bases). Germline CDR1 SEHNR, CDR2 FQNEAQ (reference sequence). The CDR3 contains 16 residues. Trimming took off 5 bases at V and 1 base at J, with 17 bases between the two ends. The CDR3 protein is CASSPPPGRANTEAFF. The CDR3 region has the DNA TGTGCCAGCAGCCCCCCCCCGGGACGGGCGAACACTGAAGCTTTCTTT. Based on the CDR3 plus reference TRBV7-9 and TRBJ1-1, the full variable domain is DTGVSQNPRHKITKRGQNVTFRCDPISEHNRLYWYRQTLGQGPEFLTYFQNEAQLEKSRLLSDRFSAERPKGSFSTLEIQRTEQGDSAMYLCASSPPPGRANTEAFFGQGTRLTVV.

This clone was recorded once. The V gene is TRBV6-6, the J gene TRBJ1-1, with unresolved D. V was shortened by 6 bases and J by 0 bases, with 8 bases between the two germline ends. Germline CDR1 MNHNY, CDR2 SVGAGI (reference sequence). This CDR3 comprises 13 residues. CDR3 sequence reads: CASRRTVNTEAFF. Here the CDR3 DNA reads TGTGCCAGCAGACGGACGGTGAACACTGAAGCTTTCTTT.